A selection of T cell receptor beta chains follows, all from one sample in a study of T cell responses to AZD1222 COVID-19 vaccine. Profiling relied on immunoSEQ multiplex PCR, and the TCRdb table lists in-frame clones only, not all of them. The sample has around 60,000 clones, approximately 90% seen once. Sequenced material: peripheral blood, taken 28 days after the second dose of the MenACWY control vaccine. The receptors shown here come from an adult who received the MenACWY meningococcal vaccine as a control. The CDR3 runs from the conserved cysteine through the conserved F or W. The D gene is left open where the match is weak. Rows may omit the clone size; those that give it use once, few, many or a size class.

d_gene	v_gene	abundance	j_gene	CDR3nt	CDR3aa
NA	TRBV5-1	NA	TRBJ2-2	TGCGCCAGCAGCTTGGCGGGTAGCACCGGGGAGCTGTTTTTT	CASSLAGSTGELFF
TRBD1	TRBV28	NA	TRBJ1-2	TGTGCCAGCAGTGCCCCGGCAGGGGGCATTGGTGGCTACACCTTC	CASSAPAGGIGGYTF
TRBD1	TRBV6-1	NA	TRBJ2-3	TGTGCCAGCAGTGATAACAGGGGGGCAGATACGCAGTATTTT	CASSDNRGADTQYF
TRBD1	TRBV29-1	NA	TRBJ1-1	TGCAGCGCCGGACAGGGGGAGAACACTGAAGCTTTCTTT	CSAGQGENTEAFF
NA	TRBV11-2	NA	TRBJ2-5	TGTGCCAGCAGCCCCCAGGGCGGCCAAGAGACCCAGTACTTC	CASSPQGGQETQYF
TRBD1	TRBV19	NA	TRBJ2-6	TGTGCCAGTAGTATAGATGGACAGGGGTTATCTGGGGCCAACGTCCTGACTTTC	CASSIDGQGLSGANVLTF
NA	TRBV29-1	NA	TRBJ1-2	TGCAGCGTCAGGGTGGATAATGGCTACACCTTC	CSVRVDNGYTF
NA	TRBV6-5	NA	TRBJ1-6	TGTGCCAGCATGGGGGGACGATCACCCCTCCACTTT	CASMGGRSPLHF
NA	TRBV30	NA	TRBJ2-1	TGTGCCTGGTTCGAATACAATGAGCAGTTCTTC	CAWFEYNEQFF
NA	TRBV19	NA	TRBJ1-2	TGTGCCAGTAGCCCAGGGTCCTATGGCTACACCTTC	CASSPGSYGYTF
NA	TRBV12-3/TRBV12-4	NA	TRBJ1-2	TGTGCCAGCAGTTTTCGAGGGAATGGTGGCTACACCTTC	CASSFRGNGGYTF
NA	TRBV27	NA	TRBJ2-3	TGTGCCAGCAGTGGCCTAGTAAGCGCAGATACGCAGTATTTT	CASSGLVSADTQYF
NA	TRBV30	NA	TRBJ1-6	TGTGCCTGGAGTGTAGAGACGATGAATTCACCCCTCCACTTT	CAWSVETMNSPLHF
TRBD1	TRBV27	NA	TRBJ2-1	TGTGCCAGCACCACAGGGGTTGTGAATGAGCAGTTCTTC	CASTTGVVNEQFF
TRBD1	TRBV6-6	NA	TRBJ2-3	TGTGCCAGCATTCCCTATGACAGGGGCCCAGATACGCAGTATTTT	CASIPYDRGPDTQYF
NA	TRBV7-9	NA	TRBJ1-3	TGTGCCAGCAGCTCACCCTCTGGAAACACCATATATTTT	CASSSPSGNTIYF
TRBD2	TRBV9	NA	TRBJ2-5	TGTGCCAGCAGCGTAGGGGCTAGCGGTCAAGAGACCCAGTACTTC	CASSVGASGQETQYF
NA	TRBV7-3	once	TRBJ2-3	TGTGCCAGCAGCCCTTCCTCGACAGATACGCAGTATTTT	CASSPSSTDTQYF
NA	TRBV5-1	NA	TRBJ2-2	TGCGCCAGCAGCTTGGAATACACCGGGGAGCTGTTTTTT	CASSLEYTGELFF
NA	TRBV6-5	once	TRBJ1-4	TGTGCCAGCAGCGACAGGCGGAATGAAAAACTGTTTTTT	CASSDRRNEKLFF
TRBD1	TRBV9	NA	TRBJ2-5	TGTGCCAGCAGCGTAGGGGACAGGGGGAGAATTGAGACCCAGTACTTC	CASSVGDRGRIETQYF
NA	TRBV12-5	NA	TRBJ1-4	TGTGCTAGTGGTTTCACAGATACAACTAATGAAAAACTGTTTTTT	CASGFTDTTNEKLFF
NA	TRBV19	NA	TRBJ1-2	TGTGCCACCAGTAGGGGCAGGGATGGGGGCTACACCTTC	CATSRGRDGGYTF
NA	TRBV19	NA	TRBJ1-1	TGTGCCAGTAGTATAGGATCTACTGAAGCTTTCTTT	CASSIGSTEAFF
TRBD2	TRBV6-2/TRBV6-3	NA	TRBJ2-7	TGTGCCAGCAGTACGACTAGCGGGAGAACCTACGAGCAGTACTTC	CASSTTSGRTYEQYF
TRBD2	TRBV5-1	once	TRBJ2-5	TGCGCCAGCAGCTTGCTGTCTAGCGGGGGGGGCCAAGAGACCCAGTACTTC	CASSLLSSGGGQETQYF
TRBD1	TRBV3-1/TRBV3-2	NA	TRBJ1-1	TGTGTCAGCAGCCCACAGGGGGCAACCACTGAAGCTTTCTTT	CVSSPQGATTEAFF
NA	TRBV7-2	NA	TRBJ2-7	TGTGCCAGCAGCTCACGCCCGGGACCCAACGAGCAGTACTTC	CASSSRPGPNEQYF
NA	TRBV19	NA	TRBJ1-1	TGTGCCAGTAAGAGGGTGGGAACTGAAGCTTTCTTT	CASKRVGTEAFF
NA	TRBV5-1	NA	TRBJ1-4	TGCGCCAGCAGCCCCCAACAGGGTAAAGGGTCTGAAAAACTGTTTTTT	CASSPQQGKGSEKLFF
NA	TRBV10-2	NA	TRBJ1-2	TGCGCCAGCAGTGAGCCCAGGGTGGGGAATACCTTC	CASSEPRVGNTF
NA	TRBV5-8	NA	TRBJ1-4	TGTGCCAGCAGCACAGACCGGGGCAGGGCGACTTTTGAAGAAAAACTGTTTTTT	CASSTDRGRATFEEKLFF
NA	TRBV4-1	NA	TRBJ2-1	TGCGCCAGCAGCCCAACCAGGTCCGATGAGCAGTTCTTC	CASSPTRSDEQFF
NA	TRBV28	NA	TRBJ1-4	TGTGCCAGCACCCCCGCAGGGGCCCCCTCCTTAACTAATGAAAAACTGTTTTTT	CASTPAGAPSLTNEKLFF
TRBD2	TRBV5-4	NA	TRBJ2-5	TGTGCCAGCAGCTCACCCCTGACTAGCGAGCAAGAGACCCAGTACTTC	CASSSPLTSEQETQYF
NA	TRBV6-5	NA	TRBJ2-7	TGTGCCAGCAGTTACTCGGTTGGGGACGAGCAGTACTTC	CASSYSVGDEQYF
TRBD2	TRBV27	once	TRBJ2-5	TGTGCCAGCTCCAAACGGGGGGTTGAGACCCAGTACTTC	CASSKRGVETQYF
NA	TRBV27	NA	TRBJ1-5	TGTGCCAGCAGTCCGCTTGGTGTCAATCAGCCCCAGCATTTT	CASSPLGVNQPQHF
NA	TRBV28	NA	TRBJ2-1	TGTGCCAGCAGTCCAGCGGGACAGCCCCAGTTCTTC	CASSPAGQPQFF
TRBD2	TRBV7-9	NA	TRBJ2-1	TGTGCCACTGGTAGCGGGCTCGGCAATGAGCAGTTCTTC	CATGSGLGNEQFF
TRBD2	TRBV10-3	once	TRBJ2-3	TGTGCCATCAGTGAACGGGCTAGCGGGGGACCTAGCACAGATACGCAGTATTTT	CAISERASGGPSTDTQYF
NA	TRBV10-3	NA	TRBJ2-6	TGTGCCATCAGTGAAACCCCTCCACCAGGGGCCAACGTCCTGACTTTC	CAISETPPPGANVLTF
NA	TRBV28	NA	TRBJ2-7	TGTGCCAGCAGTTTATTACAGGAATACGAGCAGTACTTC	CASSLLQEYEQYF
NA	TRBV6-4	NA	TRBJ1-1	TGTGCCAGCAGTGACGAGACAGAGACGACTGAAGCTTTCTTT	CASSDETETTEAFF
NA	TRBV19	NA	TRBJ1-3	TGTGCCAGTAGTATGATCTCTGGAAACACCATATATTTT	CASSMISGNTIYF
NA	TRBV28	NA	TRBJ2-3	TGTGCCAGCAGTTACCGGGACTTAAGTACAGATACGCAGTATTTT	CASSYRDLSTDTQYF